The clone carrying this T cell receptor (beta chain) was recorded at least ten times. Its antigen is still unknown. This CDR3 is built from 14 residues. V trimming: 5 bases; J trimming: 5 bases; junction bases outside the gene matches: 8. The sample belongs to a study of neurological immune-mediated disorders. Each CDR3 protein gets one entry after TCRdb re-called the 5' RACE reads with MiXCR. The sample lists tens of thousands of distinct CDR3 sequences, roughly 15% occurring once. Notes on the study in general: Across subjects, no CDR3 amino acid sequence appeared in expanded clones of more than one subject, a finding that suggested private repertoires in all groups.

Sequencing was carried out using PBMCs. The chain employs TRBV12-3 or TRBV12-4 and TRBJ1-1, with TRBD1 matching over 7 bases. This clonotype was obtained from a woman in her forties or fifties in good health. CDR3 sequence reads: CASSLQGSATEAFF. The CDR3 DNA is TGTGCCAGCAGTCTACAGGGGAGCGCGACTGAAGCTTTCTTT.